This T cell receptor beta chain was sequenced during a study of T-cell memory formation after mild COVID-19. The overall study: Clusters of TCRs were largely donor specific. Overall study findings and caveats: Day 37-peaking second-wave clones had unconfirmed SARS-CoV-2 specificity.

TCRdb reprocessed the 5' RACE reads via MiXCR and lists one record per CDR3 protein. In the table there are roughly 350,000 distinct CDR3 sequences, around 27% of which are singletons. The ends lost 3 bases at V and 2 bases at J; junction bases unmatched: 7. Germline lookup yields CDR1 LGHDT and CDR2 YNNKEL (reference sequence). This CDR3 has 15 residues. On this clonotype: Its specificity is not known.

The chain has TRBV3-1 and TRBJ2-7; 7 bases fit TRBD1. Specimen: PBMCs or a T cell subset sorted from them (not recorded which). This sequence was found in an adult woman who had mild COVID-19 (a few samples of this study predate the infection). Cell type and time point are not known. For the CDR3, the DNA is TGTGCCAGCAGCCATCCCGGGACAGCTACCTACGAGCAGTACTTC. Protein product: CASSHPGTATYEQYF.